In its sample, the clone carrying this T cell receptor beta chain was seen many times. This entry is derived from a study of regulatory T cells in long-lasting Graves disease. Time point here: newly diagnosed GD, antithyroid drugs for less than 3 months. Making the TCR library involved RNA that had been extracted from PBMCs. Enrollment of patients was through an endocrinology department in Xi'an, China. Staff drew approximately 9.9 milliliters of peripheral blood into EDTA tubes. Trimming removed 0 bases at V and 1 base at J, with 9 bases between. Germline V gives CDR1 SEHNR, CDR2 FQNEAQ (reference sequence). This CDR3 has 15 residues. TCR beta libraries were built with iRepertoire HTBI primers and Arm-PCR of CDR3 regions. Original methodology: Samples collectively showed 60 to 75 TRBV and 14 TRBJ segments. TCRdb independently ran MiXCR on the multiplex PCR reads; one entry per CDR3 protein. In this record, the V and J calls reflect TCRdb's handling and not the investigators' own analysis. The data hold 400,000 to 650,000 distinct CDR3 sequences, with approximately 16% observed a single time.

This sample also belongs to another study, concerning T cells in Graves' hyperthyroidism and ophthalmopathy. That report notes: Also found in blood were most expanded thyroid clonotypes above 0.001.

The TCR originated in a woman aged 40 to 65 with Graves disease. The source was peripheral blood mononuclear cells (PBMCs), collected at new diagnosis, from a patient treated with antithyroid drugs. The chain has TRBV7-9 and TRBJ1-1; D may be TRBD1 (6 bases). DNA of the CDR3: TGTGCCAGCAGCTTAGCGGACAGACGGAACACTGAAGCTTTCTTT. Its protein is CASSLADRRNTEAFF.